The clone carrying this TCR beta chain was counted only a few times. These data originate in a study of blood T cell repertoires in COVID-19. Study overall: From the United States, Italy and Spain came samples of acute and convalescent COVID-19.

Trimming removed 11 bases at V and 6 bases at J, with 20 bases between. The CDR3 consists of 13 residues. The V gene's germline CDR1 is SNHLY and CDR2 FYNNEI. Sequencing used immunoSEQ multiplex PCR; TCRdb keeps in-frame clones, though not all of them. The sample records some 99,000 clones, over 70% being singletons. This chain joins TRBV2 and TRBJ2-7; D is ambiguous. The sample taken for sequencing was peripheral blood. This TCR came from a woman aged 45-60 years with acute or convalescent COVID-19. CDR3 nucleotide sequence: TGTGCCCTACGGCCGAGGTTTTCCGGCGAGCAGTACTTC. It codes for CALRPRFSGEQYF.